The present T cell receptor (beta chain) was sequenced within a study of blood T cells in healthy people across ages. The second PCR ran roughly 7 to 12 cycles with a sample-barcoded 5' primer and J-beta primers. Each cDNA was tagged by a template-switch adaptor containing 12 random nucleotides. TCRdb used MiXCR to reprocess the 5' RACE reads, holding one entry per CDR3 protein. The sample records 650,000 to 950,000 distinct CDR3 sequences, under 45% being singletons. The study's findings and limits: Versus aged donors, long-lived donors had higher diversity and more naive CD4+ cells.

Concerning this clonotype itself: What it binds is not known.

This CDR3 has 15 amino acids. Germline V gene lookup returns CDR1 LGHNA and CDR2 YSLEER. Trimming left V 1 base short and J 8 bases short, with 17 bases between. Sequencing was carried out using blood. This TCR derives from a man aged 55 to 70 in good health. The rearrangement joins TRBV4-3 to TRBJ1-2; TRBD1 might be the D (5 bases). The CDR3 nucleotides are TGCGCCAGCAGCCAAGCGATAGGGACCCTCGAGGGCTACACCTTC. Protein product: CASSQAIGTLEGYTF.